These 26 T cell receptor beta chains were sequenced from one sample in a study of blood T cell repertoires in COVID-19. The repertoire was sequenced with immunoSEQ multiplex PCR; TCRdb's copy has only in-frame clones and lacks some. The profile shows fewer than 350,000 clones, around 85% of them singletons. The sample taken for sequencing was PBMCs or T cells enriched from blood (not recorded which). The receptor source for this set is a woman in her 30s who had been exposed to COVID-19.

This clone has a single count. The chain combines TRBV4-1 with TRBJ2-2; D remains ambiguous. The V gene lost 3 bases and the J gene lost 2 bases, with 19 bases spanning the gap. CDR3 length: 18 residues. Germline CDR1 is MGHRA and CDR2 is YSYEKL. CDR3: CASSHKRSETFNTGELFF. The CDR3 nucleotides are TGCGCCAGCAGCCACAAGAGGTCTGAAACTTTTAACACCGGGGAGCTGTTTTTT.

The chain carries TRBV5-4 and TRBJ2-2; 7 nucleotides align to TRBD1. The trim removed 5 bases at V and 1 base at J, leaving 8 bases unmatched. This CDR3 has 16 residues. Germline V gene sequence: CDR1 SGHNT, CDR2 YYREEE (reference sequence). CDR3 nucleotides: TGTGCCAGCAGTCCACCTCGACAGGGGAACACCGGGGAGCTGTTTTTT. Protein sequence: CASSPPRQGNTGELFF. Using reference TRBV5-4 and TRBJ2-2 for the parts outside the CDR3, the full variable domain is ETGVTQSPTHLIKTRGQQVTLRCSSQSGHNTVSWYQQALGQGPQFIFQYYREEENGRGNFPPRFSGLQFPNYSSELNVNALELDDSALYLCASSPPRQGNTGELFFGEGSRLTVL.

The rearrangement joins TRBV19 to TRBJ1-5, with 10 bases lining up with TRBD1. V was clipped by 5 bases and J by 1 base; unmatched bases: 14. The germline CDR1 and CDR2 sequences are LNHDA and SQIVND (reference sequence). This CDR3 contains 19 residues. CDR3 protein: CASSLGGQGWILSNQPQHF. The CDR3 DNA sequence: TGTGCCAGTAGTCTTGGGGGACAGGGGTGGATTTTAAGCAATCAGCCCCAGCATTTT.

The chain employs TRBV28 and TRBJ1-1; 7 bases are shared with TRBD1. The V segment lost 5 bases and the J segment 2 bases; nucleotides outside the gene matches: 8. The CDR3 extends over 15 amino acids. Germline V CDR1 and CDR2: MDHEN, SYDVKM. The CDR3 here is CASSPTGTANTEAFF. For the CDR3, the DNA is TGTGCCAGCAGTCCAACCGGGACAGCAAACACTGAAGCTTTCTTT.

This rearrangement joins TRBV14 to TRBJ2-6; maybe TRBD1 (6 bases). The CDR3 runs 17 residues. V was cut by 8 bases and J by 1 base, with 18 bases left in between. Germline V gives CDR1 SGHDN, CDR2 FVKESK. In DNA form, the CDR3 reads TGTGCCAGCCCTCGGACAGTAAAGCTTTCTGGGGCCAACGTCCTGACTTTC. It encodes CASPRTVKLSGANVLTF.

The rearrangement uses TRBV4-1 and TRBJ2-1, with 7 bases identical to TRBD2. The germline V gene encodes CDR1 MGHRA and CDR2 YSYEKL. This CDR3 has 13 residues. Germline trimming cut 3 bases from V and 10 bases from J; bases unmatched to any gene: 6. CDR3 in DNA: TGCGCCAGCAGCCAGGGGGGGGTAGACGAGCAGTTCTTC. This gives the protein CASSQGGVDEQFF.

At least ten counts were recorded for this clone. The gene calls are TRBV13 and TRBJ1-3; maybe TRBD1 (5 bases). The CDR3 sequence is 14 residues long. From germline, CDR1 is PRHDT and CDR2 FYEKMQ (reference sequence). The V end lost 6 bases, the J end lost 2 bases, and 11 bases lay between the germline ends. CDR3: CASRSIGAGNTIYF. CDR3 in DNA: TGTGCCAGCAGATCCATAGGGGCTGGAAACACCATATATTTT. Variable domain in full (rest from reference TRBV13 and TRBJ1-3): AAGVIQSPRHLIKEKRETATLKCYPIPRHDTVYWYQQGPGQDPQFLISFYEKMQSDKGSIPDRFSAQQFSDYHSELNMSSLELGDSALYFCASRSIGAGNTIYFGEGSWLTVV.

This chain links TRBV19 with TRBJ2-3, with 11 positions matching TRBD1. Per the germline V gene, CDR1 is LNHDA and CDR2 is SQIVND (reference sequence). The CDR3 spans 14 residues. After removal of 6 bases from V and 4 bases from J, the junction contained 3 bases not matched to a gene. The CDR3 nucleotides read TGTGCCAGTAGGGACAGGGGGCGGCCAGATACGCAGTATTTT. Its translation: CASRDRGRPDTQYF.

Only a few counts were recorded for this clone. The CDR3 here is CSVGTSYNEQFF. DNA of the CDR3: TGCAGCGTTGGGACTAGCTACAATGAGCAGTTCTTC. J is TRBJ2-1 and V is TRBV29-1; TRBD2 matches 7 bases. The CDR3 is made up of 12 amino acids. CDR1 and CDR2 from the germline V gene are SQVTM and ANQGSEA. V gave up 4 bases and J gave up 3 bases; unmatched junction bases: 0.

CDR3 residues: CASGTVNTEAFF. The CDR3 bases are TGTGCCAGCGGGACAGTGAACACTGAAGCTTTCTTT. The chain joins TRBV2 to TRBJ1-1; 7 positions match TRBD1. The ends lost 8 bases at V and 0 bases at J; junction bases unmatched: 0. The CDR3 totals 12 residues. Germline lookup yields CDR1 SNHLY and CDR2 FYNNEI.

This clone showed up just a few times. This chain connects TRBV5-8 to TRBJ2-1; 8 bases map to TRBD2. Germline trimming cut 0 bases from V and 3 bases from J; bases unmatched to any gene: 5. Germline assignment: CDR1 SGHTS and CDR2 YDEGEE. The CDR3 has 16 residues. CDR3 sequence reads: CASSLDRSGSYNEQFF. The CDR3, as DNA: TGTGCCAGCAGCTTGGATAGGAGCGGGAGCTACAATGAGCAGTTCTTC.

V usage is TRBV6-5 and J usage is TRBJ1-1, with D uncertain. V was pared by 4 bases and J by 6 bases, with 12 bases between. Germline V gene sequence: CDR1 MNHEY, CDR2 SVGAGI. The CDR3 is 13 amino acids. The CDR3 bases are TGTGCCAGCAGTTGGGCAGTTCGTCCTGAAGCTTTCTTT. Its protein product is CASSWAVRPEAFF.

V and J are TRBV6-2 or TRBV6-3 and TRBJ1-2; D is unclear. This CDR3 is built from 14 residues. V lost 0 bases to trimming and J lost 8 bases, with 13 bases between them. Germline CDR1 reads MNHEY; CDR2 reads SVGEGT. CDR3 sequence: CASSYSLVEPGYTF. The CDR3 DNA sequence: TGTGCCAGCAGTTACTCCTTGGTGGAGCCCGGCTACACCTTC.

The CDR3 is CASLPRGGDTEAFF. CDR3 coding DNA: TGCGCCAGTCTCCCTCGGGGGGGGGACACTGAAGCTTTCTTT. The chain has TRBV23-1 and TRBJ1-1, with D possibly TRBD1 on 5 matching bases. TRBV23-1 is given ORF status, its function remaining uncertain. V lost 9 bases to trimming and J lost 3 bases, with 17 bases between them. CDR3 size: 14 residues.

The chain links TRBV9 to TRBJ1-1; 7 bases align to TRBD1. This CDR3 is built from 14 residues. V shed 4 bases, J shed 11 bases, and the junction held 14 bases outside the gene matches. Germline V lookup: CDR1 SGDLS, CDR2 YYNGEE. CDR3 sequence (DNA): TGTGCCAGCAGCCAAACAGGACAGGTCGGGGCGGCTTTCTTT. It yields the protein CASSQTGQVGAAFF.

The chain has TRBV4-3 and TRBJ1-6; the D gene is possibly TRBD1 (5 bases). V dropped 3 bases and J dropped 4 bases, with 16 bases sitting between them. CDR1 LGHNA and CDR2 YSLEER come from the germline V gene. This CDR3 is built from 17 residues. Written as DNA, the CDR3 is TGCGCCAGCAGCCAGGGCAGGGTGAGCCCTTATAATTCACCCCTCCACTTT. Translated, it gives CASSQGRVSPYNSPLHF.

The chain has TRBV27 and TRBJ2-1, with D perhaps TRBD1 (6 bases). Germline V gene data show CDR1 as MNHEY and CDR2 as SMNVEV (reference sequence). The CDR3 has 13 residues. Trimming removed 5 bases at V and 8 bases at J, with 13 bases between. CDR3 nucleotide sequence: TGTGCCAGCAGTCCACAGGGATCCGATGAGCAGTTCTTC. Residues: CASSPQGSDEQFF.

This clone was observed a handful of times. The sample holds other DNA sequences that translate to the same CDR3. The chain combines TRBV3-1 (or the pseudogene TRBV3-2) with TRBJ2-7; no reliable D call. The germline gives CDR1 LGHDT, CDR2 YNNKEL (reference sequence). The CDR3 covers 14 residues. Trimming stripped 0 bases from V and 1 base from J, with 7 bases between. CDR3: CASSQDSRSYEQYF. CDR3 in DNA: TGTGCCAGCAGCCAAGATTCCAGGTCCTACGAGCAGTACTTC.

The CDR3 loop reads CASSSTREAYEQYF. CDR3 DNA: TGTGCCAGCAGCTCGACCAGGGAAGCCTACGAGCAGTACTTC. V usage is TRBV5-4 and J usage is TRBJ2-7; TRBD1 might be the D (5 bases). This CDR3 is built from 14 residues. The ends were cut back, 3 bases at V and 2 bases at J, with 12 bases in the middle. Germline V gene data show CDR1 as SGHNT and CDR2 as YYREEE (reference sequence). The complete variable domain, with remaining parts taken from reference TRBV5-4 and TRBJ2-7, reads ETGVTQSPTHLIKTRGQQVTLRCSSQSGHNTVSWYQQALGQGPQFIFQYYREEENGRGNFPPRFSGLQFPNYSSELNVNALELDDSALYLCASSSTREAYEQYFGPGTRLTVT.

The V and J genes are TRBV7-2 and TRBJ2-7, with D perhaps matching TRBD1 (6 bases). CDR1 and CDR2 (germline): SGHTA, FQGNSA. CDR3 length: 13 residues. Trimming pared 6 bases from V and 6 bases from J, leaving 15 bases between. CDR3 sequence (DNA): TGTGCCAGCAGACGTCCTACAGGGTCCGAGCAGTACTTC. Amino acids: CASRRPTGSEQYF. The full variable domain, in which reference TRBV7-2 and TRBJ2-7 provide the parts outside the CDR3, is GAGVSQSPSNKVTEKGKDVELRCDPISGHTALYWYRQSLGQGLEFLIYFQGNSAPDKSGLPSDRFSAERTGGSVSTLTIQRTQQEDSAVYLCASRRPTGSEQYFGPGTRLTVT.

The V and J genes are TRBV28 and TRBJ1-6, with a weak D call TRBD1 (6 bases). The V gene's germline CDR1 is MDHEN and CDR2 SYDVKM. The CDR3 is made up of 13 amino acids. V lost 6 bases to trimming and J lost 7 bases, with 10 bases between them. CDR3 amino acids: CASRTGSNSPLHF. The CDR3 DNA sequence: TGTGCCAGCAGAACAGGGAGCAATTCACCCCTCCACTTT.

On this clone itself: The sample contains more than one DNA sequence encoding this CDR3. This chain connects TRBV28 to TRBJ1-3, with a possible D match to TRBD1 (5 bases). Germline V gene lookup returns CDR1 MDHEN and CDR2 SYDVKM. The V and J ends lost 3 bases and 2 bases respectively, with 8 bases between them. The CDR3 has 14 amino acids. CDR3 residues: CASSFRVPGNTIYF. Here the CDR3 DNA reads TGTGCCAGCAGTTTCAGGGTACCTGGAAACACCATATATTTT.

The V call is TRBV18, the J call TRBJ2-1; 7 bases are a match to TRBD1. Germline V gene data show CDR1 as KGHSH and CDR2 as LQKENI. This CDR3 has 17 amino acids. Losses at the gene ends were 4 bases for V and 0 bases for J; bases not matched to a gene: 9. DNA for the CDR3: TGTGCCAGCTCACAAATGGGACAGCCGAGCTCCTACAATGAGCAGTTCTTC. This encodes CASSQMGQPSSYNEQFF.

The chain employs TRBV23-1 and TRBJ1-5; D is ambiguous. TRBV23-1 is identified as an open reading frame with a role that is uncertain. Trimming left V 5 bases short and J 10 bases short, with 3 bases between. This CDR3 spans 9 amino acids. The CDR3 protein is CASSSPQHF. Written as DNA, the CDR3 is TGCGCCAGCAGTTCACCCCAGCATTTT.

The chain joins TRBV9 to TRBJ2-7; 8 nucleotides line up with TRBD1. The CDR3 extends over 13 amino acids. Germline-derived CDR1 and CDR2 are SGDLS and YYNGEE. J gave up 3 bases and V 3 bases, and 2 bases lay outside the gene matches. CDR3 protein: CASSGGQGYEQYF. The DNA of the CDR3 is TGTGCCAGCAGCGGTGGACAGGGCTACGAGCAGTACTTC. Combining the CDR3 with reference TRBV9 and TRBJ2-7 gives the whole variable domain DSGVTQTPKHLITATGQRVTLRCSPRSGDLSVYWYQQSLDQGLQFLIQYYNGEERAKGNILERFSAQQFPDLHSELNLSSLELGDSALYFCASSGGQGYEQYFGPGTRLTVT.

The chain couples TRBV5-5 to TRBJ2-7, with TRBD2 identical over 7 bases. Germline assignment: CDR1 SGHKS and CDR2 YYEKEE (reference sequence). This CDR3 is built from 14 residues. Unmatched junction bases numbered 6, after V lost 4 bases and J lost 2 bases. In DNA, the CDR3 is TGTGCCAGCAGCGAGACTAGCTCGGCCTACGAGCAGTACTTC. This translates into CASSETSSAYEQYF.